This T cell receptor (beta chain) comes out of a study of control samples from healthy donors and cancer patients. TCRdb's copy holds only in-frame clones and misses some; the assay was immunoSEQ multiplex PCR. The profile shows some 120,000 clones, approximately 90% of them singletons. The sequence derives from a young man in good health. Input material: blood.

For the CDR3, the DNA is TGTGCCACCAGCAAAGGCCGAAGGGGTTCACCCCTCCACTTT. As protein: CATSKGRRGSPLHF. The V and J genes are TRBV15 and TRBJ1-6; D might be TRBD1 (5 bases). CDR3 length: 14 amino acids. The germline V and J ends were trimmed by 4 bases and 9 bases, with 13 bases remaining between them. Germline CDR1 is LNHNV and CDR2 is YYDKDF (reference sequence).